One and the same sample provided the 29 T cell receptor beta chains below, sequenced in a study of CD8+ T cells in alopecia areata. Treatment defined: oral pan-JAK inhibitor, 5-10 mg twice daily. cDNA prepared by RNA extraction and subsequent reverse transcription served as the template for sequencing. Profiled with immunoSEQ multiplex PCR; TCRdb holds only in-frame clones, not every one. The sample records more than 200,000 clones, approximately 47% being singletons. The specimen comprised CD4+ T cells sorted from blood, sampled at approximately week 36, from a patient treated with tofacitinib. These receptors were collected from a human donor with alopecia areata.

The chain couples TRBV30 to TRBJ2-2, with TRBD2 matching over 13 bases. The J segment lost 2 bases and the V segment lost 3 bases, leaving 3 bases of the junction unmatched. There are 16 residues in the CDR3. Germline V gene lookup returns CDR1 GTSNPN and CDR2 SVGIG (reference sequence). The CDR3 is CAWRTSGRGNTGELFF. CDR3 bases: TGTGCCTGGAGAACTAGCGGGAGGGGTAACACCGGGGAGCTGTTTTTT.

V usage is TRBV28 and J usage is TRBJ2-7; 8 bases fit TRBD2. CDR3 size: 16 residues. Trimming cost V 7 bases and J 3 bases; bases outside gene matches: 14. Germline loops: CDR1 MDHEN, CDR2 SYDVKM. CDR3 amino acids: CASKVPGAGAVYEQYF. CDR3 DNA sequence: TGTGCCAGCAAGGTTCCGGGAGCGGGAGCTGTCTACGAGCAGTACTTC.

DNA of the CDR3: TGTGCCAGCAGCCGCTCTTCGACTAGCCCCCCCGGGGAGCTGTTTTTT. It codes for CASSRSSTSPPGELFF. The chain recombines TRBV2 with TRBJ2-2, with 7 bases that match TRBD2. The V and J ends lost 6 bases and 6 bases, in that order; junction bases with no gene match: 13. The CDR3 covers 16 residues. From germline, CDR1 is SNHLY and CDR2 FYNNEI.

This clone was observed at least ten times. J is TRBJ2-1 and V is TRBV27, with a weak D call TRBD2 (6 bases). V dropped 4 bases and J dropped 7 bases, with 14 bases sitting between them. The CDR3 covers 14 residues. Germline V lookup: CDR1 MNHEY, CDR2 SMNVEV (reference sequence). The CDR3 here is CASSSIRAGNEQFF. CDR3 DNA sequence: TGTGCCAGCAGTTCGATCAGGGCGGGGAATGAGCAGTTCTTC.

This CDR3 reads CAWSDGRDYGYTF. CDR3 DNA sequence: TGTGCCTGGAGTGACGGTCGCGACTATGGCTACACCTTC. This sequence joins TRBV30 and TRBJ1-2; D gene unclear. V lost 1 base and J lost 3, with 9 bases in between. Germline V gene data show CDR1 as GTSNPN and CDR2 as SVGIG (reference sequence). CDR3 length: 13 amino acids.

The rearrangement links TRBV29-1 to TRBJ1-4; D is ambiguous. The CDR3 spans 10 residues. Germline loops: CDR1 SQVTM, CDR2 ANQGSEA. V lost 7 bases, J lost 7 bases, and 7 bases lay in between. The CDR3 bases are TGCAGCGACATACCTGAAAAACTGTTTTTT. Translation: CSDIPEKLFF.

CDR3 residues: CASSQTNNWEQYF. The CDR3 DNA sequence: TGTGCCAGCAGCCAAACAAATAATTGGGAGCAGTACTTC. The rearrangement joins TRBV7-9 to TRBJ2-7; D remains unclear. Trimming removed 5 bases from V and 7 bases from J, with 15 bases in between. The CDR3 loop spans 13 amino acids. Germline-derived CDR1 and CDR2 are SEHNR and FQNEAQ (reference sequence).

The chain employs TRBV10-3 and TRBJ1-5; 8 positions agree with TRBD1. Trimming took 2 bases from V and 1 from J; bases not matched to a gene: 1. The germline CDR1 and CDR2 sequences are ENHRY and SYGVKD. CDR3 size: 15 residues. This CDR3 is CAISEGDRSNQPQHF. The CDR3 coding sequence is TGTGCCATCAGTGAGGGGGACAGGAGCAATCAGCCCCAGCATTTT.

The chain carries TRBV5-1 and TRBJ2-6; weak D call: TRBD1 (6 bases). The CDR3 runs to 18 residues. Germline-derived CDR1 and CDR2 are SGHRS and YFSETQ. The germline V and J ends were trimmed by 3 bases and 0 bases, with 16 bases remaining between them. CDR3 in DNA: TGCGCCAGCAGCTACTCCGGGACATTCCACTCTGGGGCCAACGTCCTGACTTTC. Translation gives CASSYSGTFHSGANVLTF.

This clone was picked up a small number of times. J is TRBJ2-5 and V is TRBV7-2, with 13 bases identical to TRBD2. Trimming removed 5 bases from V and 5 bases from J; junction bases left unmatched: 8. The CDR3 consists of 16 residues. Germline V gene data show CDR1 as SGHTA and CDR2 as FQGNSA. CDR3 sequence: CASSKPGLAGTETQYF. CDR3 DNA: TGTGCCAGCAGCAAGCCGGGACTAGCGGGAACGGAGACCCAGTACTTC.

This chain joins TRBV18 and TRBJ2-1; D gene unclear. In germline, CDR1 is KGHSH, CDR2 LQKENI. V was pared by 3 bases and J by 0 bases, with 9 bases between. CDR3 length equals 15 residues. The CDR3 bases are TGTGCCAGCTCACCCCTCACCAGCTCCTACAATGAGCAGTTCTTC. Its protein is CASSPLTSSYNEQFF.

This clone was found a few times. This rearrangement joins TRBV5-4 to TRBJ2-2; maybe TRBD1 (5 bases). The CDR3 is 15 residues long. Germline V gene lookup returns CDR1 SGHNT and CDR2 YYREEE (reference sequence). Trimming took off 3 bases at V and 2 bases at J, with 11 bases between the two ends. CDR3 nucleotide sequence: TGTGCCAGCAGCTCCCGACAGACTAACACCGGGGAGCTGTTTTTT. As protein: CASSSRQTNTGELFF.

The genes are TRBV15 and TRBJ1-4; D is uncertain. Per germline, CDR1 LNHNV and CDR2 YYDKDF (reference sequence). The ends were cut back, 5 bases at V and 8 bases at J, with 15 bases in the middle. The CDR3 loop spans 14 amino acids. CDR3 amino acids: CATSPRDFREKLFF. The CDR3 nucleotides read TGTGCCACCAGCCCGCGTGACTTTAGGGAAAAACTGTTTTTT. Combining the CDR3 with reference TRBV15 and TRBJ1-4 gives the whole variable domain DAMVIQNPRYQVTQFGKPVTLSCSQTLNHNVMYWYQQKSSQAPKLLFHYYDKDFNNEADTPDNFQSRRPNTSFCFLDIRSPGLGDTAMYLCATSPRDFREKLFFGSGTQLSVL.

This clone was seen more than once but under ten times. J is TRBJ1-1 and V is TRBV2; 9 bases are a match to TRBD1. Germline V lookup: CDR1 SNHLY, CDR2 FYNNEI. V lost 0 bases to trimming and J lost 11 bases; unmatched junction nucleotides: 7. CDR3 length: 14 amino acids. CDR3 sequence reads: CASSEAPGQGAAFF. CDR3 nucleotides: TGTGCCAGCAGTGAAGCGCCGGGACAGGGAGCGGCTTTCTTT.

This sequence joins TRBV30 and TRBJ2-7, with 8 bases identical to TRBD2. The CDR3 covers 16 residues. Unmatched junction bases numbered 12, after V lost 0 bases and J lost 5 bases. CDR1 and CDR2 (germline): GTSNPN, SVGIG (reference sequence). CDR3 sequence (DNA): TGTGCCTGGAGTGTACGAGGACTAGCACTAAGAAACGAGCAGTACTTC. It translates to CAWSVRGLALRNEQYF.

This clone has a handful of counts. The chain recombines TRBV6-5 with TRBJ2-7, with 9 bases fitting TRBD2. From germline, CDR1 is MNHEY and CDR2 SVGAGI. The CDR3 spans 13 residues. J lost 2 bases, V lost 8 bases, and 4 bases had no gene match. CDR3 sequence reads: CASRGGRAYEQYF. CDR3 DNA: TGTGCCAGCCGGGGCGGGAGGGCCTACGAGCAGTACTTC.

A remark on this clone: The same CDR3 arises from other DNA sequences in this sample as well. DNA for the CDR3: TGTGCCAGCAGTTTACGGGGCGGAGAGACCCAGTACTTC. Residues: CASSLRGGETQYF. The chain joins TRBV27 to TRBJ2-5; D may correspond to TRBD1 or TRBD2 (5 bases each). CDR3 length: 13 amino acids. V was pared by 2 bases and J by 4 bases, with 8 bases between. The V gene's germline CDR1 is MNHEY and CDR2 SMNVEV (reference sequence).

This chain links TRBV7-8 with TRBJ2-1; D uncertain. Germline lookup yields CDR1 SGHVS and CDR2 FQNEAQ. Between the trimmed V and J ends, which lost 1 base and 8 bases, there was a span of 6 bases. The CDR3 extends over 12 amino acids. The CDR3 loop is CASSLGIHEQFF. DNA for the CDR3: TGTGCCAGCAGCTTAGGAATTCATGAGCAGTTCTTC.

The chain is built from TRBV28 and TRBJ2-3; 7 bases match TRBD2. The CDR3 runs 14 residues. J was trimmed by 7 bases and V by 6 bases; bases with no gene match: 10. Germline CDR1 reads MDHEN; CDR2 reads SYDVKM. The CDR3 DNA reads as TGTGCCAGCAGACTGGGACTACCGACCCATACGCAGTATTTT. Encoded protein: CASRLGLPTHTQYF.

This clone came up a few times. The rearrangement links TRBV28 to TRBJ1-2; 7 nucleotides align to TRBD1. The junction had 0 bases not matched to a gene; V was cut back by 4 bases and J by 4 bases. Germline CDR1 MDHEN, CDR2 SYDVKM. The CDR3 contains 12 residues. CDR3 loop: CASSWDSYGYTF. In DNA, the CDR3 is TGTGCCAGCAGTTGGGACAGCTATGGCTACACCTTC.

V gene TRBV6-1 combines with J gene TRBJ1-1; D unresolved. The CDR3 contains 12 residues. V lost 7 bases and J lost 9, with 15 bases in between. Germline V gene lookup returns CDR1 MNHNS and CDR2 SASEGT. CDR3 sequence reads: CASTNSGSKAFF. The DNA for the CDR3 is TGTGCCAGCACCAACAGTGGGAGTAAAGCTTTCTTT.

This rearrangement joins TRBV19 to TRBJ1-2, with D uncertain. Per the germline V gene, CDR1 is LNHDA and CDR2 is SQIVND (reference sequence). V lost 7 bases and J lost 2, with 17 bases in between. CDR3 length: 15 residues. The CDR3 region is CASNRRGGVNYGYTF. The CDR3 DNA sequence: TGTGCCAGTAACCGACGCGGCGGAGTGAACTATGGCTACACCTTC.

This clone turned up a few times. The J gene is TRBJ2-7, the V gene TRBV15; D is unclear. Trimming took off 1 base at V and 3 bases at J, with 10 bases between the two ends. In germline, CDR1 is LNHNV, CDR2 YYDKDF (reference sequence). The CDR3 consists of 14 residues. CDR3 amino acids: CATSRGWDGYEQYF. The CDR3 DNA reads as TGTGCCACCAGCAGAGGGTGGGATGGCTACGAGCAGTACTTC.

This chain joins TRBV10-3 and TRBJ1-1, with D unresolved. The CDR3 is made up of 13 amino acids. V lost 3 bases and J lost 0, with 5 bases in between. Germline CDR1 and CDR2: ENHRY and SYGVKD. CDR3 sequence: CAISDSVNTEAFF. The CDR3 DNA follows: TGTGCCATCAGTGATTCGGTGAACACTGAAGCTTTCTTT.

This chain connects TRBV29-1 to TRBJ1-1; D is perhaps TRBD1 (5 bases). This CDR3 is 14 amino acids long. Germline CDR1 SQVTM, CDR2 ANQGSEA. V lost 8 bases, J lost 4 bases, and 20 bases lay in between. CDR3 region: CSYIYGGVSTEAFF. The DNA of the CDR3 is TGCAGCTACATATACGGGGGGGTCAGCACTGAAGCTTTCTTT.

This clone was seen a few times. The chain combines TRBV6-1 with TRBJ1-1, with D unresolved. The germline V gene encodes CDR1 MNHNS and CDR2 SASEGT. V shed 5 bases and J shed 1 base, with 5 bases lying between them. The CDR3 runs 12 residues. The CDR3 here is CASSRSNTEAFF. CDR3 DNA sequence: TGTGCCAGCAGTAGGTCGAACACTGAAGCTTTCTTT.

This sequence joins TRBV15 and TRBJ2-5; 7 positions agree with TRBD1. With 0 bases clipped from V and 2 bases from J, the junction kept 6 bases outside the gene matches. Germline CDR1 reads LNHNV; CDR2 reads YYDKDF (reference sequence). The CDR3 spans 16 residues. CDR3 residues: CATSRDWTGIQETQYF. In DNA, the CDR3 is TGTGCCACCAGCAGAGATTGGACAGGAATTCAAGAGACCCAGTACTTC.

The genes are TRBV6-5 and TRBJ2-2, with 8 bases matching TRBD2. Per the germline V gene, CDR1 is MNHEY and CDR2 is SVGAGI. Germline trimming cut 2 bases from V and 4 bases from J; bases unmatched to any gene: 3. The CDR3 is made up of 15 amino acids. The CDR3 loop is CASSYTSGVTGELFF. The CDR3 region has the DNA TGTGCCAGCAGTTACACTAGCGGAGTCACCGGGGAGCTGTTTTTT.

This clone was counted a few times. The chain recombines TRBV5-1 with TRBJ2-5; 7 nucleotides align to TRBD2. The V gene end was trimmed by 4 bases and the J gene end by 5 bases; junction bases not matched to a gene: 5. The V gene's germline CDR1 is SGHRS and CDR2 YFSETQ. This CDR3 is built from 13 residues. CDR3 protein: CASSGGGGETQYF. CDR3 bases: TGCGCCAGCAGCGGCGGGGGTGGCGAGACCCAGTACTTC.